These T cell receptor beta chains were read from a single sample in a study of blood T cell repertoires in COVID-19. TCRdb keeps only in-frame clones here, not all; method: immunoSEQ multiplex PCR. The sample includes 68,000 or so clones, less than 80% of them seen just once. The sequencing sample was made of peripheral blood. These receptors all stem from a human donor in a cohort sampled during active COVID-19. Each CDR3 is given with its conserved first and last residue. The D gene is left open where the match is weak. The size of a clone is reported for some rows only, either as once, few or many, or as a class for expanded clones.

TRBD1,TRBJ2-7,TRBV11-2,-,CASSLGTGGGEQYF,TGTGCCAGCAGCTTAGGGACAGGGGGCGGCGAGCAGTACTTC
-,TRBJ2-2,TRBV4-1,-,CASSPSSGVRTGELFF,TGCGCCAGCAGCCCATCATCGGGAGTTCGGACCGGGGAGCTGTTTTTT
TRBD1,TRBJ1-1,TRBV9,-,CASSVSGGIGNTEAFF,TGTGCCAGCAGCGTATCAGGGGGCATCGGTAACACTGAAGCTTTCTTT
TRBD1,TRBJ1-6,TRBV18,-,CASSPGTGGRTPLHF,TGTGCCAGCTCCCCCGGGACAGGGGGTCGGACACCCCTCCACTTT
TRBD1,TRBJ2-7,TRBV10-3,-,CAIRSGQADEQYF,TGTGCCATCAGAAGCGGACAGGCCGACGAGCAGTACTTC
TRBD1,TRBJ1-5,TRBV7-2,-,CASSLTFDQDRDHQPQHF,TGTGCCAGCAGCTTAACATTCGATCAGGACAGGGACCATCAGCCCCAGCATTTT
-,TRBJ2-1,TRBV5-5,-,CASSPTKGITYNEQFF,TGTGCCAGCAGCCCGACAAAGGGGATAACCTACAATGAGCAGTTCTTC
-,TRBJ2-6,TRBV2,-,CASRARQTSGANVLTF,TGTGCCAGCAGGGCTCGACAGACCTCTGGGGCCAACGTCCTGACTTTC
TRBD2,TRBJ2-7,TRBV7-6,-,CATDSGRASYEQYF,TGTGCCACCGACAGCGGGAGGGCCTCGTACGAGCAGTACTTC
TRBD1,TRBJ1-2,TRBV24-1,-,CATSDSTRGNGYTF,TGTGCCACCAGTGATTCAACCAGGGGGAATGGCTACACCTTC
-,TRBJ2-1,TRBV12-3/TRBV12-4,-,CASRVTYEQFF,TGTGCCAGCAGGGTGACTTATGAGCAGTTCTTC
TRBD2,TRBJ2-5,TRBV11-3,-,CASSFGVAGEGETQYF,TGTGCCAGCAGCTTTGGGGTAGCGGGAGAGGGAGAGACCCAGTACTTC
-,TRBJ2-7,TRBV18,few,CASSWERWGGDEQYF,TGTGCCAGCTCATGGGAGCGATGGGGTGGGGACGAGCAGTACTTC
-,TRBJ2-3,TRBV23-1,-,CASRTDPVGHRADTQYF,TGCGCCAGCAGGACCGACCCTGTAGGACACAGGGCAGATACGCAGTATTTT
-,TRBJ2-7,TRBV7-9,-,CASSRSRTDDEGEQYF,TGTGCCAGCAGCAGAAGTCGGACAGACGACGAGGGCGAGCAGTACTTC
TRBD2,TRBJ2-1,TRBV18,-,CASSPLTSENEQFF,TGTGCCAGCTCACCACTCACTAGCGAAAATGAGCAGTTCTTC
-,TRBJ2-2,TRBV2,once,CASSAYVSVRGTGELFF,TGTGCCAGCAGTGCTTATGTGTCCGTTAGGGGGACCGGGGAGCTGTTTTTT
-,TRBJ2-1,TRBV18,-,CASSPRPRRGEQFF,TGTGCCAGCTCACCAAGGCCCAGGCGGGGAGAGCAGTTCTTC
TRBD1,TRBJ1-2,TRBV30,-,CAWSAPGTGLNYGYTF,TGTGCCTGGAGTGCCCCCGGGACAGGCCTAAACTATGGCTACACCTTC
-,TRBJ2-1,TRBV11-3,-,CASSIGAVDTEQFF,TGTGCCAGCAGTATAGGAGCGGTTGATACTGAGCAGTTCTTC
TRBD1,TRBJ2-7,TRBV5-1,-,CASSHYRGAYEQYF,TGCGCCAGCAGCCATTACAGGGGAGCCTACGAGCAGTACTTC
TRBD1,TRBJ1-5,TRBV7-8,-,CASSRRQGNQPQHF,TGTGCCAGCAGCCGCCGACAGGGGAATCAGCCCCAGCATTTT
TRBD2,TRBJ2-1,TRBV29-1,-,CSVDASGYYNEQFF,TGCAGCGTTGACGCTAGCGGATACTACAATGAGCAGTTCTTC
-,TRBJ2-1,TRBV19,-,CASSIVGQVVYNEQFF,TGTGCCAGTAGTATTGTAGGCCAGGTGGTGTACAATGAGCAGTTCTTC
-,TRBJ2-1,TRBV5-6,once,CASSLQQKVWFF,TGTGCCAGCAGCTTACAGCAGAAAGTCTGGTTCTTC
-,TRBJ2-1,TRBV11-3,-,CASSSTRDEQFF,TGTGCCAGCAGTTCGACTAGAGACGAGCAGTTCTTC
-,TRBJ1-5,TRBV19,-,CASSGAIRASNQPQHF,TGTGCCAGTAGTGGGGCCATAAGGGCGAGCAATCAGCCCCAGCATTTT
-,TRBJ2-7,TRBV2,-,CASTRGSGAIREQYF,TGTGCCAGCACCCGAGGGAGCGGAGCTATACGTGAGCAGTACTTC
-,TRBJ1-6,TRBV6-5,few,CASRPQANSPLHF,TGTGCCAGCAGGCCCCAGGCTAATTCACCCCTCCACTTT
TRBD1,TRBJ1-3,TRBV19,-,CATTTGSSGNTIYF,TGTGCCACCACGACAGGGAGCTCTGGAAACACCATATATTTT
-,TRBJ2-7,TRBV12-3/TRBV12-4,-,CASSFPGTYEQYF,TGTGCCAGCAGCTTCCCGGGAACCTACGAGCAGTACTTC
TRBD2,TRBJ2-7,TRBV9,-,CASSFSGGSSYEQYF,TGTGCCAGCAGCTTTAGCGGGGGGAGCTCCTACGAGCAGTACTTC
-,TRBJ1-2,TRBV3-1/TRBV3-2,once,CASSQGLGYTF,TGTGCCAGCAGCCAAGGACTTGGCTACACCTTC
-,TRBJ2-2,TRBV28,few,CASSLGLATTGELFF,TGTGCCAGCAGTTTAGGTTTAGCCACCACCGGGGAGCTGTTTTTT
TRBD2,TRBJ2-1,TRBV25-1,-,CASSEGSGGSYNEQFF,TGTGCCAGCAGTGAAGGGAGCGGGGGCTCCTACAATGAGCAGTTCTTC
-,TRBJ2-5,TRBV27,few,CASSLSGVETQYF,TGTGCCAGCAGTTTATCCGGGGTTGAGACCCAGTACTTC
-,TRBJ2-7,TRBV10-3,-,CAISEGGSRYEQYF,TGTGCCATCAGTGAGGGGGGCTCGAGATACGAGCAGTACTTC